This TCR beta chain is from a study of cytomegalovirus exposure and HLA in healthy donors. Study outcomes and limitations: Immune exposure information comprised only CMV serostatus. A few chains linked to CMV were shown in vitro to be specific for CMV antigens. When analyzed later, the rates of TCR association showed variation by HLA locus, with DRB1 the most and HLA-C the fewest. A previous analysis found most TCR beta V segments productive roughly 87% or roughly 30% of the time.

Vbeta (60) and Jbeta (13) primers were used in the PCR. Measured with immunoSEQ multiplex PCR; TCRdb has only the in-frame clones, and not every one. Seen in this sample are about 120,000 clones; the ten most common clones hold around 1.6%. Comment on this clone: Its antigen is as yet unknown.

There are 14 residues in the CDR3. Germline loops: CDR1 MNHEY, CDR2 SVGAGI. The ends lost 8 bases at V and 6 bases at J; junction bases unmatched: 9. Material: PBMCs. The sequence was obtained from a woman in her thirties or forties in good health and CMV-seropositive. This chain joins TRBV6-5 and TRBJ2-2; 7 nucleotides align to TRBD2. The chain's CDR3 is CASGQGGLSGELFF. In nucleotides, the CDR3 is TGTGCCAGCGGCCAGGGAGGGCTTTCCGGGGAGCTGTTTTTT.